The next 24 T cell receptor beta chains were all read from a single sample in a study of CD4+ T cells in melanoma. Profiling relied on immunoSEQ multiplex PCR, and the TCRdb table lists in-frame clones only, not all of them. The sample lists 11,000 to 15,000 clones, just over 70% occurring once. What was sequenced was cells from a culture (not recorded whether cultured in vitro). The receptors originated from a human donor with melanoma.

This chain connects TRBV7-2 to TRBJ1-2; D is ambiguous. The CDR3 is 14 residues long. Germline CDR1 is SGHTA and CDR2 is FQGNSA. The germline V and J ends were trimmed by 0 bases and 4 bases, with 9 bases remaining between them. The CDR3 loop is CASSLAGIPYGYTF. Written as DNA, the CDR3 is TGTGCCAGCAGCTTAGCCGGGATACCCTATGGCTACACCTTC.

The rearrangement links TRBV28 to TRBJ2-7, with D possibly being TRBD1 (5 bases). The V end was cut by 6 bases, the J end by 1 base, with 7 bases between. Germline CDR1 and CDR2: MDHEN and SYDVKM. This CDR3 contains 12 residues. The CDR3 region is CASRGVSYEQYF. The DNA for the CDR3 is TGTGCCAGCAGAGGGGTATCCTACGAGCAGTACTTC.

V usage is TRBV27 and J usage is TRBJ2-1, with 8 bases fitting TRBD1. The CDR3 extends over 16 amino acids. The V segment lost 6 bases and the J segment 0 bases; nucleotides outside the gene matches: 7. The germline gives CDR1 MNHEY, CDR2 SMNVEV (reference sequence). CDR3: CASSRQGPSSYNEQFF. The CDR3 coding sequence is TGTGCCAGCAGCAGACAGGGGCCTTCCTCCTACAATGAGCAGTTCTTC.

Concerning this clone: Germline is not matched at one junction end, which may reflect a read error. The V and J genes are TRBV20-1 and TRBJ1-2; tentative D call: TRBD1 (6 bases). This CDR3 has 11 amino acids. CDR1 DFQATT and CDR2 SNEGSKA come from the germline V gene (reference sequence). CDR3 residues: CSAVTARGGYF. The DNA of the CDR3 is TGCAGTGCCGTAACCGCCCGAGGGGGTTACTTC.

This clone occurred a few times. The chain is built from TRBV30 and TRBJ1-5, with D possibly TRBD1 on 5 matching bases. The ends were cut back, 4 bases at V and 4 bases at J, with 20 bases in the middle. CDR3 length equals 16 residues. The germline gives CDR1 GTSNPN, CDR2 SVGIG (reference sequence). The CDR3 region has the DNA TGTGCCTGGACTCCGCAGGGACCCACAAGGAATCAGCCCCAGCATTTT. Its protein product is CAWTPQGPTRNQPQHF.

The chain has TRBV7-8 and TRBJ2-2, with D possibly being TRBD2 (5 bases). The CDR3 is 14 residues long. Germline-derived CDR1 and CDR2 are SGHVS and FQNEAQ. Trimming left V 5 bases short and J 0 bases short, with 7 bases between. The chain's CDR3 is CASSPGTNTGELFF. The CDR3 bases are TGTGCCAGCAGCCCCGGGACGAACACCGGGGAGCTGTTTTTT. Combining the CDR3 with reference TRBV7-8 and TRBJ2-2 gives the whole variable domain GAGVSQSPRYKVAKRGQDVALRCDPISGHVSLFWYQQALGQGPEFLTYFQNEAQLDKSGLPSDRFFAERPEGSVSTLKIQRTQQEDSAVYLCASSPGTNTGELFFGEGSRLTVL.

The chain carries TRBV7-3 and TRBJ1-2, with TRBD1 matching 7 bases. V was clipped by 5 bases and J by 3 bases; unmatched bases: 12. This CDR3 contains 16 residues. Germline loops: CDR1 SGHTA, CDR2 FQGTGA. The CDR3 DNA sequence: TGTGCCAGCAGCATGGGGTACAGGGGCCAGGACTATGGCTACACCTTC. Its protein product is CASSMGYRGQDYGYTF.

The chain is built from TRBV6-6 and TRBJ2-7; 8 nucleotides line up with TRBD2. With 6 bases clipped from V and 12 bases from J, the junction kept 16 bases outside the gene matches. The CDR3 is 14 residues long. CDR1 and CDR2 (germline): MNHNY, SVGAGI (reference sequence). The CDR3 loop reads CASRPGGLEAGTYF. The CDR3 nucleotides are TGTGCCAGCAGACCGGGAGGGTTGGAGGCGGGCACGTACTTC.

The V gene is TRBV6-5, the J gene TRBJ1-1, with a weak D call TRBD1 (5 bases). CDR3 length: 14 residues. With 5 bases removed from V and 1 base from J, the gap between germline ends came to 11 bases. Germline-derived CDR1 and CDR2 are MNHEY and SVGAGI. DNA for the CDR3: TGTGCCAGCAGTGAGACAGAGGCGAACACTGAAGCTTTCTTT. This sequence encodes CASSETEANTEAFF.

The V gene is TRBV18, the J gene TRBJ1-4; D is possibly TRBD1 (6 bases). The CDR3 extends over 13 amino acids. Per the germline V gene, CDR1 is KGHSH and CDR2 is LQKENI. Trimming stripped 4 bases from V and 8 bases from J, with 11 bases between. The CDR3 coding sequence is TGTGCCAGCTCACGGGCAGGGGACGAAAAACTGTTTTTT. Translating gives CASSRAGDEKLFF.

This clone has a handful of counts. In DNA form, the CDR3 reads TGCGCCAGCAGCTCGGCGGGGTCCTATAATTCACCCCTCCACTTT. It is translated as CASSSAGSYNSPLHF. The chain joins TRBV5-1 to TRBJ1-6; D remains ambiguous. Trimming removed 3 bases at V and 1 base at J, with 8 bases between. This CDR3 comprises 15 residues. Germline V CDR1 and CDR2: SGHRS, YFSETQ.

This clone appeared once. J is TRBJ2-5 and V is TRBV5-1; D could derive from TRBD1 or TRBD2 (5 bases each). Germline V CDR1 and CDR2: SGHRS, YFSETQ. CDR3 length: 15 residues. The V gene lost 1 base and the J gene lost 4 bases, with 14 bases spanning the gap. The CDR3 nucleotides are TGCGCCAGCAGCTTGTTCTCAGGGAGTATAGAGACCCAGTACTTC. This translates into CASSLFSGSIETQYF.

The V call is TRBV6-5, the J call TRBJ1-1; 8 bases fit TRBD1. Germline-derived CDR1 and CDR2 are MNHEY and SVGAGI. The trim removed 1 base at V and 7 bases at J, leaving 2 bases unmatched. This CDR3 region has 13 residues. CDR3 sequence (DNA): TGTGCCAGCAGTTACTACGGGACAGGTGAAGCTTTCTTT. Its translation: CASSYYGTGEAFF.

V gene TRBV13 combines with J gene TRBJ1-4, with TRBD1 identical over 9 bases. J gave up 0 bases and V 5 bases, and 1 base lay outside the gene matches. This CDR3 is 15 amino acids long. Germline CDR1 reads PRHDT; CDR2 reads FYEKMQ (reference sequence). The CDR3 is CASSDRGSTNEKLFF. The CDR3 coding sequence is TGTGCCAGCAGCGACAGGGGGTCAACTAATGAAAAACTGTTTTTT. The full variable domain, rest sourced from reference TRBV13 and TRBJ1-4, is AAGVIQSPRHLIKEKRETATLKCYPIPRHDTVYWYQQGPGQDPQFLISFYEKMQSDKGSIPDRFSAQQFSDYHSELNMSSLELGDSALYFCASSDRGSTNEKLFFGSGTQLSVL.

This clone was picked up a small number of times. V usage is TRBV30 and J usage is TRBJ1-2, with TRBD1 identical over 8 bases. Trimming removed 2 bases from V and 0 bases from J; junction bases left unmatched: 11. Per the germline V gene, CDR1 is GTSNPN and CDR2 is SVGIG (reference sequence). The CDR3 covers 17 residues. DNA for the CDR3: TGTGCCTGGAGTCCCCGGGACAGGATAACTCCTAACTATGGCTACACCTTC. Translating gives CAWSPRDRITPNYGYTF.

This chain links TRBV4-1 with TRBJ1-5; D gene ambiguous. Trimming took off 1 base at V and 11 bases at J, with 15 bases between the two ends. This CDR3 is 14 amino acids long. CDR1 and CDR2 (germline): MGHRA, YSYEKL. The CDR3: CASSQAVVGWSQHF. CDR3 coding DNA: TGCGCCAGCAGCCAAGCCGTGGTAGGGTGGTCCCAGCATTTT.

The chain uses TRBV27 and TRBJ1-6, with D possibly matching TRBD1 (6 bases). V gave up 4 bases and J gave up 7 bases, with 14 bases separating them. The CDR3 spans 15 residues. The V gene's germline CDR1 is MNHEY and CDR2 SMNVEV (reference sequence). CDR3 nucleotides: TGTGCCAGCAGTTCTCAGGGGATGGGGAATTCACCCCTCCACTTT. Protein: CASSSQGMGNSPLHF.

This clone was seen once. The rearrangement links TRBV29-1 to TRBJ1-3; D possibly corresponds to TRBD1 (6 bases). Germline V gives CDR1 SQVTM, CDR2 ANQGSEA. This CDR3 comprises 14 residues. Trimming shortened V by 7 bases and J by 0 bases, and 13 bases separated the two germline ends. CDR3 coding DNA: TGCAGCGCGCGGGACATTGGCTCTGGAAACACCATATATTTT. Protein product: CSARDIGSGNTIYF. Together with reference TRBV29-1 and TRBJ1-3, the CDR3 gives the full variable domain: SAVISQKPSRDICQRGTSLTIQCQVDSQVTMMFWYRQQPGQSLTLIATANQGSEATYESGFVIDKFPISRPNLTFSTLTVSNMSPEDSSIYLCSARDIGSGNTIYFGEGSWLTVV.

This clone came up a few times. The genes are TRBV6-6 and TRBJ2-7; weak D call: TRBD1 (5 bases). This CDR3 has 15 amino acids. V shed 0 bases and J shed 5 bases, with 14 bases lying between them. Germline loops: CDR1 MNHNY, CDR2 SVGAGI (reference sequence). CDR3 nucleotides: TGTGCCAGCAGTTACTCGGACATAAGGAGCCACGAGCAGTACTTC. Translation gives CASSYSDIRSHEQYF.

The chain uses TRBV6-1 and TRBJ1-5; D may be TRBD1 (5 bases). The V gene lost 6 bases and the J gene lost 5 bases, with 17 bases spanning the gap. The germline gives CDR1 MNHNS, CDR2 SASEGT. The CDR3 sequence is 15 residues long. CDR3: CASRGDYRSDQPQHF. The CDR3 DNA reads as TGTGCCAGCAGGGGGGACTACCGATCCGATCAGCCCCAGCATTTT.

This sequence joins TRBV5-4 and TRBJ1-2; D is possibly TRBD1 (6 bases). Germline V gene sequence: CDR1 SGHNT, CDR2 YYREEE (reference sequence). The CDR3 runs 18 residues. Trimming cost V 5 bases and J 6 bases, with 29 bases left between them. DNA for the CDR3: TGTGCCAGCAGAGATCCTTTTCCCGCAGGGGACCGGCCCGATGGCTACACCTTC. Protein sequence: CASRDPFPAGDRPDGYTF.

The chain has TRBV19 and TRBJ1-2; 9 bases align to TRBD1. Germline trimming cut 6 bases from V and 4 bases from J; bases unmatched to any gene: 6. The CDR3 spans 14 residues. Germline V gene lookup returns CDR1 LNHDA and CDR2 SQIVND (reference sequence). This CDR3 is CASRQGQGRYGYTF. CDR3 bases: TGTGCCAGTAGGCAGGGACAGGGACGCTATGGCTACACCTTC.

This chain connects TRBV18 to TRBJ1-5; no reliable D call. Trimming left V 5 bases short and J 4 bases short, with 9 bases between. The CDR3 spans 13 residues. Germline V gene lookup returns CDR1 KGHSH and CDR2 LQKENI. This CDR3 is CASSEEGNQPQHF. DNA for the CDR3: TGTGCCAGCTCAGAAGAGGGTAATCAGCCCCAGCATTTT.

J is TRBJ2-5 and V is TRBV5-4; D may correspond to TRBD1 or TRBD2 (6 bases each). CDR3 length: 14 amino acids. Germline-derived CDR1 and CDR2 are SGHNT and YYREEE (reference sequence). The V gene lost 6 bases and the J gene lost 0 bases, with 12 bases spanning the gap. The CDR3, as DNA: TGTGCCAGCAAGGGGGGCGCGAACCAAGAGACCCAGTACTTC. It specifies CASKGGANQETQYF.